These 5 T cell receptor beta chains share one sample of origin, sequenced in a study of blood T cell repertoires in COVID-19. Here immunoSEQ multiplex PCR was the method, and the copy in TCRdb shows in-frame clones only, minus some. The sample records around 180,000 clones, 70% to 90% being singletons. Sample: peripheral blood. The receptors derive from a man at least 80 years old with COVID-19, enrolled during active disease.

V is TRBV5-1 and J is TRBJ1-1; 10 nucleotides align to TRBD1. J lost 2 bases, V lost 4 bases, and 5 bases had no gene match. The V gene's germline CDR1 is SGHRS and CDR2 YFSETQ. The CDR3 runs to 15 residues. The CDR3 sequence is CASSPGQGVNTEAFF. The CDR3 nucleotides are TGCGCCAGCAGCCCAGGACAGGGGGTAAACACTGAAGCTTTCTTT. The variable domain in full, with the rest retrieved from reference TRBV5-1 and TRBJ1-1, is KAGVTQTPRYLIKTRGQQVTLSCSPISGHRSVSWYQQTPGQGLQFLFEYFSETQRNKGNFPGRFSGRQFSNSRSEMNVSTLELGDSALYLCASSPGQGVNTEAFFGQGTRLTVV.

CDR3 in amino acids: CASSRTGGNYGYTF. As DNA, the CDR3 is TGTGCCAGCAGCCGGACAGGGGGTAACTATGGCTACACCTTC. This sequence joins TRBV28 and TRBJ1-2, with 10 bases that match TRBD1. V trimming: 6 bases; J trimming: 1 base; junction bases outside the gene matches: 2. From germline, CDR1 is MDHEN and CDR2 SYDVKM. The CDR3 loop spans 14 amino acids.

The rearrangement links TRBV5-6 to TRBJ2-1, with unresolved D. CDR1 is SGHDT and CDR2 is YYEEEE in the germline V gene. The CDR3 covers 15 residues. V lost 1 base to trimming and J lost 0 bases, with 8 bases between them. In nucleotides, the CDR3 is TGTGCCAGCAGCTTGTCAGGAAACTCCTACAATGAGCAGTTCTTC. Encoded protein: CASSLSGNSYNEQFF.

The genes are TRBV6-5 and TRBJ2-7, with 7 bases lining up with TRBD1. The CDR3 spans 16 residues. CDR1 is MNHEY, CDR2 SVGAGI, per germline. V gave up 0 bases and J gave up 1 base; unmatched junction bases: 6. The CDR3 nucleotides are TGTGCCAGCAGTTACTCGGGACCAGGGGGTTCCTACGAGCAGTACTTC. Its protein product is CASSYSGPGGSYEQYF.

The chain couples TRBV11-2 to TRBJ1-1; 9 nucleotides line up with TRBD1. CDR1 is SGHAT and CDR2 is FQNNGV in the germline V gene. The CDR3 runs to 14 residues. The V gene end was trimmed by 5 bases and the J gene end by 4 bases; junction bases not matched to a gene: 5. CDR3 bases: TGTGCCAGCAGCGTGGGACAGGGTTCCACTGAAGCTTTCTTT. Translating gives CASSVGQGSTEAFF.